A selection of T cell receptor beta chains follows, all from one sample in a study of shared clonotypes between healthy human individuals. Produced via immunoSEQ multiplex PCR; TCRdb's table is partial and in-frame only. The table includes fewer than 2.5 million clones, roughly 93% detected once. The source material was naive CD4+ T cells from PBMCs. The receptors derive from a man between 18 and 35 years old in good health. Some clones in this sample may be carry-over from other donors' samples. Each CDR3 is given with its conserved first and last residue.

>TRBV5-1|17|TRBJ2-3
CASSQGTSGSRTDTQYF
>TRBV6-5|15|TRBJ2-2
CASLGTGSLTGELFF
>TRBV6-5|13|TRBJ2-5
CASSPQGSETQYF
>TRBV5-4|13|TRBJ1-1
CASSLDTGDEAFF
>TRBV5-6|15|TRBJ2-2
CASSFWDRDTGELFF
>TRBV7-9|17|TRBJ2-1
CASSPRPSGRPYNEQFF
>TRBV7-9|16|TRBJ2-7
CASSLSSGRYINEQYF
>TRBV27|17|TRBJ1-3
CASSPYAGQGTGNTIYF
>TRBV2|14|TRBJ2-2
CASSGDFTTGELFF
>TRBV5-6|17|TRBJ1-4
CASSLGITGGEKEKLFF
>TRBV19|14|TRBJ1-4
CASNLGQPSEKLFF
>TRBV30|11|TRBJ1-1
CAWSTGGGAFF
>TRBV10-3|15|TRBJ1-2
CAIQSGGSQNYGYTF
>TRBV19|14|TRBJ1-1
CASSMSRMNTEAFF
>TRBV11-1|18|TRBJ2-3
CASSLGRLAGVGTDTQYF
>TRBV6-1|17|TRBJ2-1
CASSGLEPSRGYNEQFF
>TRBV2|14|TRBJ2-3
CASKSSAKGDTQYF
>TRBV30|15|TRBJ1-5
CAWSVGTGRNQPQHF
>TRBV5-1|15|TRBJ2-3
CASSIGTSGEDTQYF
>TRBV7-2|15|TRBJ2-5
CASSYDSSSFETQYF
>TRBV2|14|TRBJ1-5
CASREVGVGQPQHF
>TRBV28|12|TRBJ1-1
CASSPPLAEAFF
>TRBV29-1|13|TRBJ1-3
CSVRQASGNTIYF
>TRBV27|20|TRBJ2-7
CASSLFAAGTGGSPTYEQYF
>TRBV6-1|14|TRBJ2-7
CASSEATFSYEQYF
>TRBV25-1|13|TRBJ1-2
CASSAQRRGGYTF
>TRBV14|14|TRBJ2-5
CASSQQTTPETQYF
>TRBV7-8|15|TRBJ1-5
CASSRYRQDNQPQHF
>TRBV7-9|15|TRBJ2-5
CASSTSGLPRETQYF
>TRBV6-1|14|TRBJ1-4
CASQGQGTNEKLFF
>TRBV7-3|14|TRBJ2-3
CASSPGQSTDTQYF
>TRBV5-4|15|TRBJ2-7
CASSYRDTSGTEQYF
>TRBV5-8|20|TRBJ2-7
CASKTRPGMGTSGKAYEQYF
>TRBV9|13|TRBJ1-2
CASSVGQGYGYTF
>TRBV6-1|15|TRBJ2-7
CASSTTGTANYEQYF
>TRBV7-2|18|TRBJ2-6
CASSFTGQGFSGANVLTF